This TCR beta chain derives from a study of shared clonotypes between healthy human individuals (dated by TCRdb to the early 2020s). With respect to the entire study: Three men and a couple of women, aged 18 to 49 years, made up the cohort. Per donor, three plates each were used for CD4 naive and CD4 memory, two for CD8 naive, and one for CD8 memory. Per donor, leukapheresis produced somewhere between about 0.9 and 9 billion PBMCs. The study deeply sequenced blood TCR repertoires of about 5 healthy adults to estimate repertoire size and the extent of clonotype sharing between individuals. Libraries were prepared and TCR repertoires were sequenced by different laboratories using diverse techniques, in order to increase sequencing depth and limit assay-specific biases. The study at large found these results: Because the study included a small number of donors, the genetic and exposure-history diversity represented was limited. Pairwise subsampling led to the expectation that sequencing depth would affect the degree of clonotype sharing among donors. Sampling was restricted to blood, and TCR repertoires in tissue are likely to differ from TCR repertoires in blood. Even with the large sequencing depth, rarefaction of the sorted-subset datasets indicated that sequencing was incomplete. Naive subsets generally had larger estimated clonotype richness than memory subsets did. When several donors were compared, the shared fraction of clonotypes was around 5.1% for naive CD4, less than 4% for naive CD8, about 2.5% for memory CD4, and less than 0.45% for memory CD8. Compared with non-shared clonotypes, the clonotypes found in all four sorted-subset donors had higher generation probabilities.

The donors were healthy, HIV-negative adults with no recently reported acute infections or vaccinations. Every donor was a Caucasian adult residing in Nashville, Tennessee, USA. CD8 memory samples combined magnetically selected CD45RO+ cells with CCR7-negative CD45RA+ effector memory (TemRA) cells. Blood was collected by leukapheresis, and PBMCs were isolated by Ficoll-Histopaque density gradient centrifugation and then cryopreserved in liquid nitrogen vapor phase. Purity and quantity of every magnetically sorted T cell population were checked by analytical flow cytometry. From each sorted fraction, genomic DNA was isolated and quantified by UV absorbance on a Nanodrop 2000c. Comments on this clone: Its antigen is not yet known. No base quality values were provided; no much bigger clone lies one nucleotide off.

Using the deep immunoSEQ assay, multiplex PCR amplified TCR CDR3 regions from genomic DNA. Genomic DNA extracted from each cell subset was distributed evenly over all wells of several immunoSEQ 96-well plates, and each plate served as one replicate. For sorted subsets, each replicate PCR was loaded with 200 to 250 ng genomic DNA, equivalent to 32,000 or so T cell genomes. The purified libraries were quantified using a Qubit 3.0 fluorometer, sized with a Bioanalyzer 2100, and then quantified again using the KAPA Library Quantification kit. A separate single-read 150-cycle Illumina NextSeq 550 flow cell was used to sequence each immunoSEQ 96-well plate. Turning to the authors' computational methods: The immunoSEQ output contained only junctional sequences without quality scores, so filtering could not match that applied to full-length reads. To assign V/J genes and CDR3, sequences were annotated using PyIR, a Python wrapper for IgBLAST v1.9, with IMGT germline references. Reads were filtered out if the reads had weak V/J assignments (E-value above 1e-6), no CDR3, stop codons, out-of-frame junctions, or ambiguous translated residues. V3J clonotypes were defined by identical inferred V gene, J gene, and CDR3 amino acid sequence. Percentage overlap between repertoires was computed as shared unique clonotypes divided by the size of the smaller repertoire. Repertoire richness was assessed with RTK rarefaction, the Chao1 estimator, and Recon v2.1 estimates of unobserved clonotypes. For all TCRbeta clonotypes obtained by the gDNA method from a few donors, generation probabilities were computed with OLGA. TCRdb took this table from immuneACCESS and kept in-frame rearrangements with V and J called. Such tables lack part of the clones; where checked against another copy, unresolved V genes explain under half of the gap, and the rest is unexplained. V and J calls and clone size are given by that table; D and trimming were obtained from the DNA. The sample records about 380,000 clones, 96% of which are singletons. The top ten hold approximately 0.32% of the sample.

The CDR3, from cysteine to phenylalanine, totals 12 residues. Only the CDR3 portion is preserved as DNA: 36 bases, with reading frame beginning at the first base. The junction shows trimming of 4 bases on V and 6 bases on J, plus 12 bases between the germline ends. The CDR1 and CDR2 encoded by the germline V gene (reference sequence) are GTSNPN and SVGIG. The sample consisted of memory CD8+ T cells sorted from blood. This sample's cell subset or site label indicates: CD45RO+ cells pooled with CCR7-negative TemRA cells. This receptor was identified in a man aged 25 to 40 in good health. The chain couples TRBV30 to TRBJ1-1; a tentative D call is TRBD1 (5 bases match). The nucleotide sequence is TGTGCCTGGACCCCGTCAGGGCCTGAAGCTTTCTTT. Translated, it gives CAWTPSGPEAFF.